These 11 T cell receptor beta chains were sequenced from one sample in a study of T cells after posttransplantation cyclophosphamide. This table comes from immunoSEQ multiplex PCR, and its TCRdb copy is limited to in-frame clones, with some not included. The sample shows 30,000 to 40,000 clones, none of them appearing just once. The sequenced sample consisted of PBMCs. The source is a man aged 45-65 years in good health, CMV-negative, and a related stem cell transplant donor.

This clone was observed at least ten times. V gene TRBV14 combines with J gene TRBJ2-5; 12 nucleotides align to TRBD2. V lost 4 bases and J lost 5; bases outside the gene matches: 11. Germline CDR1 SGHDN, CDR2 FVKESK. The CDR3 covers 17 residues. The CDR3 DNA sequence: TGTGCCAGCAGCCCTATCGGACTAGCGGGAAATAGGGAGACCCAGTACTTC. Encoded protein: CASSPIGLAGNRETQYF.

The J gene is TRBJ2-1, the V gene TRBV7-3; 11 bases match TRBD2. CDR1 and CDR2 from the germline V gene are SGHTA and FQGTGA. This CDR3 contains 16 residues. V lost 5 bases to trimming and J lost 15 bases; unmatched junction nucleotides: 18. The CDR3 is CASSPGLLAGARDLFF. The CDR3 DNA reads TGTGCCAGCAGCCCAGGCTTACTAGCGGGAGCCCGGGACTTGTTCTTC. The whole variable domain, remainder taken from reference TRBV7-3 and TRBJ2-1, is GAGVSQTPSNKVTEKGKYVELRCDPISGHTALYWYRQSLGQGPEFLIYFQGTGAADDSGLPNDRFFAVRPEGSVSTLKIQRTERGDSAVYLCASSPGLLAGARDLFFGPGTRLTVL.

Many counts were recorded for this clone. The chain uses TRBV5-1 and TRBJ2-2; the match to TRBD1 covers 9 bases. Germline V gene lookup returns CDR1 SGHRS and CDR2 YFSETQ. This CDR3 is 15 amino acids long. V gave up 1 base and J gave up 6 bases; unmatched junction bases: 4. The CDR3 spells CASSLQGQGAGELFF. CDR3 sequence (DNA): TGCGCCAGCAGCTTGCAGGGACAGGGAGCCGGGGAGCTGTTTTTT.

This clone was recorded at least ten times. The rearrangement joins TRBV27 to TRBJ1-5; D might be TRBD1 (6 bases). The V gene's germline CDR1 is MNHEY and CDR2 SMNVEV (reference sequence). The V and J ends lost 7 bases and 4 bases respectively, with 14 bases between them. This CDR3 has 14 amino acids. CDR3 nucleotides: TGTGCCAGCAAACCTCAGGGGCTAAATCAGCCCCAGCATTTT. Amino acids: CASKPQGLNQPQHF.

This clone was observed at least ten times. The rearrangement links TRBV4-3 to TRBJ1-1; TRBD1 aligns across 9 bases. V was pared by 3 bases and J by 5 bases, with 7 bases of the junction left unmatched. This CDR3 comprises 15 residues. Germline V CDR1 and CDR2: LGHNA, YSLEER. The CDR3 protein is CASSHLRQGVTEAFF. CDR3 DNA sequence: TGCGCCAGCAGCCATCTCCGACAGGGGGTTACTGAAGCTTTCTTT.

Ten or more counts support this clone. CDR3 in amino acids: CATRPWLAGGHEQFF. The CDR3 coding sequence is TGTGCCACCCGACCATGGCTAGCGGGAGGACATGAGCAGTTCTTC. This sequence joins TRBV6-5 and TRBJ2-1; 11 bases match TRBD2. The CDR3 consists of 15 residues. V lost 10 bases, J lost 8 bases, and 13 bases stayed unmatched. Germline V CDR1 and CDR2: MNHEY, SVGAGI.

This clone was seen many times. This chain connects TRBV2 to TRBJ1-3; no clear D. Between the trimmed V and J ends, which lost 4 bases and 0 bases, there was a span of 16 bases. CDR1 SNHLY and CDR2 FYNNEI come from the germline V gene. CDR3 length: 17 residues. CDR3 sequence reads: CASSVGRPGGSGNTIYF. CDR3 in DNA: TGTGCCAGCAGTGTAGGACGGCCGGGAGGCTCTGGAAACACCATATATTTT.

This clone has at least ten counts. The rearrangement uses TRBV11-2 and TRBJ2-5, with 7 nucleotides matching TRBD2. The germline CDR1 and CDR2 sequences are SGHAT and FQNNGV. The CDR3 has 18 residues. The V segment lost 1 base and the J segment 2 bases; nucleotides outside the gene matches: 13. This chain's CDR3 is CASSLVGSLLALQETQYF. In DNA, the CDR3 is TGTGCCAGCAGCTTAGTGGGGTCTTTACTAGCGCTTCAAGAGACCCAGTACTTC.

This clone came up a few times. The genes are TRBV14 and TRBJ2-5, with 12 nucleotides matching TRBD2. The DNA end favors TRBJ2-7, so the J call may be wrong. Germline V CDR1 and CDR2: SGHDN, FVKESK. The CDR3 is 18 amino acids. CDR3 in DNA: TGTGCCAGCAGCCGAGGACTAGCGGGAACACTGAGCTCCTACGAGCAGTACTTC. Translation gives CASSRGLAGTLSSYEQYF.

This sequence joins TRBV18 and TRBJ2-1, with D possibly TRBD2 on 5 matching bases. Trimming stripped 3 bases from V and 6 bases from J, with 9 bases between. CDR3 size: 13 residues. Per germline, CDR1 KGHSH and CDR2 LQKENI. The CDR3 spells CASSPELVNEQFF. CDR3 DNA: TGTGCCAGCTCACCGGAACTAGTCAATGAGCAGTTCTTC.

The table lists this clone with many counts. The rearrangement uses TRBV10-3 and TRBJ2-1, with D possibly matching TRBD2 (5 bases). V lost 3 bases and J 5 bases, leaving 14 bases between the germline ends. Germline CDR1 and CDR2: ENHRY and SYGVKD. This CDR3 spans 15 amino acids. CDR3 in DNA: TGTGCCATCAGTGAAAGCGGAGCGCTAAACAATGAGCAGTTCTTC. It is translated as CAISESGALNNEQFF.